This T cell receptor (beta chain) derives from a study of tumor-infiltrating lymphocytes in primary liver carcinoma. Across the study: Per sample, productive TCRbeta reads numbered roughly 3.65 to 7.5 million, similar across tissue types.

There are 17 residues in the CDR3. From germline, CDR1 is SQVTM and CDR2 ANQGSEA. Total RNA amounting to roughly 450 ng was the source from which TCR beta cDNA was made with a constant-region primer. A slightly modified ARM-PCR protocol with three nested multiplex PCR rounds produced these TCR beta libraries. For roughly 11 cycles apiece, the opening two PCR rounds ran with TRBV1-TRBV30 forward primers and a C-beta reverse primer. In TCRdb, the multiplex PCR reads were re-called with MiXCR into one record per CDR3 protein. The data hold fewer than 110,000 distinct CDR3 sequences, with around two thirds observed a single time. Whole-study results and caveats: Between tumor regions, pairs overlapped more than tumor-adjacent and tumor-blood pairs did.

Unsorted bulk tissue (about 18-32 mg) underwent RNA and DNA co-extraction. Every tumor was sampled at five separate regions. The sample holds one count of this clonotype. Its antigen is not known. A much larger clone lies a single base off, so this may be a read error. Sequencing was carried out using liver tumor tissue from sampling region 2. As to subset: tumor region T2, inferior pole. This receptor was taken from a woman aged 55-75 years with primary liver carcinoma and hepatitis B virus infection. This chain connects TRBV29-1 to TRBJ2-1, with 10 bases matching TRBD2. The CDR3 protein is CSVDSVAGGISNNEQFF. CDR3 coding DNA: TGCAGCGTTGATTCGGTAGCGGGAGGAATCTCCAACAATGAGCAGTTCTTC.